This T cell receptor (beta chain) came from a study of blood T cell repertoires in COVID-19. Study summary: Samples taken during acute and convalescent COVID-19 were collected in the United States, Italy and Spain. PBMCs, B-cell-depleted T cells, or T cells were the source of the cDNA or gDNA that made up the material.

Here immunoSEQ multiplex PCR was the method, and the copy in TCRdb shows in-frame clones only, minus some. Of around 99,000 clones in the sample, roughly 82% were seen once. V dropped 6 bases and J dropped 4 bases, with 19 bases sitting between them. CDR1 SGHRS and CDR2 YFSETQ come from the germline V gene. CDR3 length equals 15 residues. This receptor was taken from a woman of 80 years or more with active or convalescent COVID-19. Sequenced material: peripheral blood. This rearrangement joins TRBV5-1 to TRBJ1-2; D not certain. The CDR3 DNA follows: TGCGCCAGCACTCGAGACGGAGACCTCTCCTATGGCTACACCTTC. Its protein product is CASTRDGDLSYGYTF.